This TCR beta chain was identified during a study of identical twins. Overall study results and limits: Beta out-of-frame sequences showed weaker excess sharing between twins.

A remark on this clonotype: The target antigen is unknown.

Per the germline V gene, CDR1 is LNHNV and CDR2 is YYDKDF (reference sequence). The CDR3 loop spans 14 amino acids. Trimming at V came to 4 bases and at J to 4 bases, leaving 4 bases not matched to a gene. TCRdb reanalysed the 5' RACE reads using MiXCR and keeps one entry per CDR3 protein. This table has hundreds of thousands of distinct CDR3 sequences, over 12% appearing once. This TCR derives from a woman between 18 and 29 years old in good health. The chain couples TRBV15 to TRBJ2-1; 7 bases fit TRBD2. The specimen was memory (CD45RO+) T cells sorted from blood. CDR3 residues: CATSIERGYNEQFF. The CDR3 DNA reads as TGTGCCACCAGCATAGAGCGGGGTTACAATGAGCAGTTCTTC.